This T cell receptor (beta chain) is from a study of CD8+ T cells in alopecia areata. The treatment: oral pan-JAK inhibitor, 5-10 mg twice daily. The CDR3 is 18 residues long. CDR1 is SGHVS and CDR2 is FQNEAQ in the germline V gene. J was trimmed by 0 bases and V by 1 base; bases with no gene match: 8. Overall study findings and caveats: Higher clonality was seen in lesional scalp than in normal scalp, especially in alopecia totalis/universalis.

As regards this clone: Antigen unknown.

The authors extracted RNA and reverse transcribed it into cDNA as the sequencing template. The method was immunoSEQ multiplex PCR; TCRdb's version includes in-frame clones alone and lacks a portion of them. The sample holds 95,000 to 110,000 clones, approximately 90% seen once. Specimen: CD8+ T cells sorted from blood, collected at week 34, from a patient treated with tofacitinib. This chain connects TRBV7-8 to TRBJ1-1; 10 positions agree with TRBD1. The receptor was isolated from a human donor with alopecia areata. Here the CDR3 DNA reads TGTGCCAGCAGCTTAGGGGCCGGGACAGGGGTCATGAACACTGAAGCTTTCTTT. This translates into CASSLGAGTGVMNTEAFF.